This T cell receptor (beta chain) originates from a study of cytomegalovirus exposure and HLA in healthy donors. Both 60 Vbeta primers and 13 Jbeta primers went into the PCR. The table came from immunoSEQ multiplex PCR; TCRdb's copy has only in-frame clones and leaves some out. Of under 200,000 clones listed, over 70% are singletons. With V trimmed by 4 bases and J by 7 bases, 9 bases remained unmatched. Per germline, CDR1 LNHDA and CDR2 SQIVND (reference sequence). This CDR3 region has 15 residues. This chain links TRBV19 with TRBJ1-4, with 7 nucleotides matching TRBD1. The clonotype comes from a man aged 45-65 years in good health and CMV-seropositive. The material sequenced was PBMCs. CDR3 DNA: TGTGCCAGTAGTACGGACAGGTCCGCGGGTGAAAAACTGTTTTTT. Amino acid sequence: CASSTDRSAGEKLFF.